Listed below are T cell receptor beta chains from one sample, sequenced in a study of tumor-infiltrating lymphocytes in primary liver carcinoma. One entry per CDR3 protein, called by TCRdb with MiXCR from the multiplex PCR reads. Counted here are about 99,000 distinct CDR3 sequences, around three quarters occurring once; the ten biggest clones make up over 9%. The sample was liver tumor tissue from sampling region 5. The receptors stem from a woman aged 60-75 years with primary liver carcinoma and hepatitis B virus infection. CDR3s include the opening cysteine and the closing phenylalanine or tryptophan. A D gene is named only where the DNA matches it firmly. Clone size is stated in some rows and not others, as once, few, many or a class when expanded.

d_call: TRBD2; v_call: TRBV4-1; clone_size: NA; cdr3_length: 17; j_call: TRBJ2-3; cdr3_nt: TGCGCCAGCAGCCAAGAATCACCGGGAGGGAACACAGATACACAGTATTTT; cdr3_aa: CASSQESPGGNTDTQYF
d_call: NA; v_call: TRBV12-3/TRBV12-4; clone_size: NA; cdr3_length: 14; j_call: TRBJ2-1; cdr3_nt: TGTGCCAGCGGTCTCGGCGGGGCCGACAATGAGCAGTTCTTC; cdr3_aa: CASGLGGADNEQFF
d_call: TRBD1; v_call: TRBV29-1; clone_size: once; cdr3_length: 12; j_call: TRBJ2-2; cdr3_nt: TGCAGCGTGGCAGGGGGCATTGTGGAGCTGTTTTTT; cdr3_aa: CSVAGGIVELFF
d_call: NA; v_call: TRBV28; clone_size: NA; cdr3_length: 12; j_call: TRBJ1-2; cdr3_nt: TGTGCCAGCAGCGAGGGCCGATATGGCTACACCTTC; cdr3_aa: CASSEGRYGYTF
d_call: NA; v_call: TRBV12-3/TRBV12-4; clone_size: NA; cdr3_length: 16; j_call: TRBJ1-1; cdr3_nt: TGTGCCAGCAGTTTAACGCGGCCCCCTGACGCGGGTGAAGATTTCTTT; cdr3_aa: CASSLTRPPDAGEDFF
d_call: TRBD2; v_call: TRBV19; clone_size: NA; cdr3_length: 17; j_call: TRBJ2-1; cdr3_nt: TGTGCCAGTAGTATTCAGTCGACTAGCGGGCCCTACAATGAGCAGTTCTTC; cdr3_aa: CASSIQSTSGPYNEQFF
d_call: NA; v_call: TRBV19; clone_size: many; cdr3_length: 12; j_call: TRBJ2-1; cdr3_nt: TGTGCCAGTAGTTTCTTAGCGGATGAGCAGTTCTTC; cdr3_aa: CASSFLADEQFF
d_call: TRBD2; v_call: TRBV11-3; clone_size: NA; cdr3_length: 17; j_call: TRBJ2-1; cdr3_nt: TGTACCAACAGCTTAGGTCGGGGGGAGTTGGGTGTCGATGAGCAGTTCTTC; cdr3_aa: CTNSLGRGELGVDEQFF
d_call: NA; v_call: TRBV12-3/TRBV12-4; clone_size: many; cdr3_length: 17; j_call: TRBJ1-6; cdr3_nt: TGTGCCAGCAGTTTACAGCTGGGCAGCATGGGAACTTCACCCCTCCACTTT; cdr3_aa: CASSLQLGSMGTSPLHF
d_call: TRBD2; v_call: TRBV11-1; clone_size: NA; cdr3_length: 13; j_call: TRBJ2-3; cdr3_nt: TGTGCCAGCAGCTCCGAGTCGGGGGGTACGCTGTATTTT; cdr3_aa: CASSSESGGTLYF